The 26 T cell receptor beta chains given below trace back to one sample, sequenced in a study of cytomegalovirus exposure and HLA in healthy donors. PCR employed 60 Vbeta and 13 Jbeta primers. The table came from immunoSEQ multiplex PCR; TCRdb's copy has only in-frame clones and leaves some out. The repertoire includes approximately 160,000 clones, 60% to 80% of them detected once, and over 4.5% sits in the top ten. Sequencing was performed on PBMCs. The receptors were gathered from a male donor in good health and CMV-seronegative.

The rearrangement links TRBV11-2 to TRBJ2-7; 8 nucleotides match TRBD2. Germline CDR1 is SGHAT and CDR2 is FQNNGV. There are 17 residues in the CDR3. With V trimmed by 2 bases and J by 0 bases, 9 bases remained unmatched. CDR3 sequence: CASSLRVAGGNSYEQYF. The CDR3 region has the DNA TGTGCCAGCAGCTTAAGAGTGGCGGGGGGAAACTCCTACGAGCAGTACTTC.

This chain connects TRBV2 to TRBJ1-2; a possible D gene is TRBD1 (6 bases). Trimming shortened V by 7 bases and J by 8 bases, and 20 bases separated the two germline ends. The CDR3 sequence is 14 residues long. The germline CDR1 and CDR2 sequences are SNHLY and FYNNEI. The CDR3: CASTKLQGVSGYTF. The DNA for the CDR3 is TGTGCCAGCACCAAACTACAGGGAGTATCCGGCTACACCTTC.

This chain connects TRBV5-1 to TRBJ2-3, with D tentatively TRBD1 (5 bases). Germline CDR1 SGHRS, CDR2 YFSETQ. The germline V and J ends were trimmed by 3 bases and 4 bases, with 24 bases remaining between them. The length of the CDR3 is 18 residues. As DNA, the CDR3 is TGCGCCAGCAGCTCCGCTGGGGCCGCAGGGCCCTGGGCAGATACGCAGTATTTT. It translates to CASSSAGAAGPWADTQYF.

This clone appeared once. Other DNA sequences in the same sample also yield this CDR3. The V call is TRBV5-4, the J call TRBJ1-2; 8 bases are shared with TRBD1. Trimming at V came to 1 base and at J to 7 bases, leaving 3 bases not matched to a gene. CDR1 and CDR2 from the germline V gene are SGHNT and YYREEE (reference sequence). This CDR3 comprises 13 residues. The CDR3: CASSLTGGSGYTF. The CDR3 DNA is TGTGCCAGCAGCTTGACAGGGGGAAGTGGCTACACCTTC.

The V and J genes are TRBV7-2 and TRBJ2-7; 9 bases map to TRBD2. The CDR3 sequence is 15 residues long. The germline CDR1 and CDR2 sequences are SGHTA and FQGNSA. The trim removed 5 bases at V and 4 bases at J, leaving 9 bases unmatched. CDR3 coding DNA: TGTGCCAGCAGCGCCGATAGCGGGAGTTCGTACGAGCAGTACTTC. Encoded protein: CASSADSGSSYEQYF.

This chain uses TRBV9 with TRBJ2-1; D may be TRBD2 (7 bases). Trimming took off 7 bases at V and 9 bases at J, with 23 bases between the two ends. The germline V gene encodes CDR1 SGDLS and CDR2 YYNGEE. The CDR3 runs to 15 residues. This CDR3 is CASGRGGTYYGEQFF. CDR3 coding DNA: TGTGCCAGCGGTAGGGGGGGGACTTACTACGGTGAGCAGTTCTTC.

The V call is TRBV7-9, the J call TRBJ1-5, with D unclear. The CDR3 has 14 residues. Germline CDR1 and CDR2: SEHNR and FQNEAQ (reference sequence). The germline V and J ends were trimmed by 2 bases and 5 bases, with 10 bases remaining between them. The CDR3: CASSLSRSDQPQHF. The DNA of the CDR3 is TGTGCCAGCAGCTTAAGCCGGTCTGATCAGCCCCAGCATTTT.

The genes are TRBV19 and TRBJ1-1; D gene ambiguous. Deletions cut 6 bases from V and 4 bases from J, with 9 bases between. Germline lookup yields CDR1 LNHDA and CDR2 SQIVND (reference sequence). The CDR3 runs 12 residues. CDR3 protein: CASSTVGTEAFF. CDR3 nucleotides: TGTGCCAGTAGCACAGTGGGCACTGAAGCTTTCTTT.

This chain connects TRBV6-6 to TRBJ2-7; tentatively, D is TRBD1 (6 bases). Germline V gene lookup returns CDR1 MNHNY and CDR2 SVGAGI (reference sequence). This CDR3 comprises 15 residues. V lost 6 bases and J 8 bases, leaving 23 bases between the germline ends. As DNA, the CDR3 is TGTGCCAGCAGCCGGGACAATGGGTCTCCCAGTCAGCAGTACTTC. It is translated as CASSRDNGSPSQQYF.

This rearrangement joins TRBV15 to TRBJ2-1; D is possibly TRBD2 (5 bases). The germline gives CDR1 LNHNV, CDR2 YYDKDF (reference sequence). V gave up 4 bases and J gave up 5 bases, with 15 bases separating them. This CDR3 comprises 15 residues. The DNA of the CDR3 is TGTGCCACCAGCACTACGGTTGAGCGGAACAATGAGCAGTTCTTC. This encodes CATSTTVERNNEQFF.

The CDR3 region has the DNA TGCGCCAGCAGCCCCCCGGGAGGGGGCTACACCTTC. This translates into CASSPPGGGYTF. V gene TRBV5-1 combines with J gene TRBJ1-2; no firm D call. The CDR3 runs 12 residues. Trimming took 4 bases from V and 8 from J, leaving 12 bases between them. In germline, CDR1 is SGHRS, CDR2 YFSETQ.

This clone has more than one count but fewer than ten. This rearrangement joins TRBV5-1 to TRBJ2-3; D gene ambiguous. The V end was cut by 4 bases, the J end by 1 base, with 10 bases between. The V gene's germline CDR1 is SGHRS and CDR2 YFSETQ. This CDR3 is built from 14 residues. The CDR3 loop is CASSLLRGTDTQYF. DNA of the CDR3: TGCGCCAGCAGCCTACTCCGGGGCACAGATACGCAGTATTTT.

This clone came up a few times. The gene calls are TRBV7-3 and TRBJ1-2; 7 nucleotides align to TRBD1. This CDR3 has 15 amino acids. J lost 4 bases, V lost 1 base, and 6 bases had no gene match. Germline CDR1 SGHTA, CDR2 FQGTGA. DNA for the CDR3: TGTGCCAGCAGCTTAATAGGGGACAGAAGCTATGGCTACACCTTC. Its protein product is CASSLIGDRSYGYTF.

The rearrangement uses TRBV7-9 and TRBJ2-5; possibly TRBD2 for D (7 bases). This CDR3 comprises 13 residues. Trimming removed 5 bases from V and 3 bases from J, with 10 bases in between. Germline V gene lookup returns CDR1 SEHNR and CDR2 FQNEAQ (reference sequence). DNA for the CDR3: TGTGCCAGCAGCCAAGGGGGGGAAGAGACCCAGTACTTC. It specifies CASSQGGEETQYF.

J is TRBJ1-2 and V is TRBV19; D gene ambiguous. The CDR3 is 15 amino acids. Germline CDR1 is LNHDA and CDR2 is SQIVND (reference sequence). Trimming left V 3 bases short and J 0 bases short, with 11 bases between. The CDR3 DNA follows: TGTGCCAGTAGTATCCTCTGGGGAGCTAACTATGGCTACACCTTC. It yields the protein CASSILWGANYGYTF.

For the CDR3, the DNA is TGTGCCTGGCTACGGACTAGCGGGTACAATGAGCAGTTCTTC. Translating gives CAWLRTSGYNEQFF. The V and J genes are TRBV30 and TRBJ2-1; 11 bases line up with TRBD2. Trimming cost V 5 bases and J 4 bases; bases outside gene matches: 4. Germline CDR1 and CDR2: GTSNPN and SVGIG (reference sequence). The CDR3 has 14 amino acids.

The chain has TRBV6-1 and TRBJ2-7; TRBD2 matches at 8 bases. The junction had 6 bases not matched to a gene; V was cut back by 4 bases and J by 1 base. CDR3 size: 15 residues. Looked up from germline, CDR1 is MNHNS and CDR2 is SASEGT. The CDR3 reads CASSGAGGGSYEQYF. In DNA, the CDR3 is TGTGCCAGCAGTGGGGCTGGCGGGGGGTCCTACGAGCAGTACTTC.

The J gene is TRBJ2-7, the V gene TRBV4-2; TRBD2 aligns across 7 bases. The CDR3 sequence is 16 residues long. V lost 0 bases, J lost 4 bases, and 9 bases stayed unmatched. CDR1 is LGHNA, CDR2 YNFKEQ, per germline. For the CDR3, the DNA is TGTGCCAGCAGCCAAGAATATGCGGGAGCCGGGTACGAGCAGTACTTC. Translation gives CASSQEYAGAGYEQYF.

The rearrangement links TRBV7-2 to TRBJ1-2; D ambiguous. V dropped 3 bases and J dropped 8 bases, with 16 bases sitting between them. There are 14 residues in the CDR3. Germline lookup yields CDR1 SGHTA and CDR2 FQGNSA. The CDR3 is CASSLGGLSGGYTF. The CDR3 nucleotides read TGTGCCAGCAGCTTGGGCGGCCTTTCGGGAGGCTACACCTTC.

In nucleotides, the CDR3 is TGCGCCAGCAGCCGGACTAGCGGGAGCCAAGAGACCCAGTACTTC. This encodes CASSRTSGSQETQYF. V is TRBV4-3 and J is TRBJ2-5; 13 bases are a match to TRBD2. The CDR3 extends over 15 amino acids. Germline V gene data show CDR1 as LGHNA and CDR2 as YSLEER. Trimming took 4 bases from V and 1 from J; bases not matched to a gene: 0.

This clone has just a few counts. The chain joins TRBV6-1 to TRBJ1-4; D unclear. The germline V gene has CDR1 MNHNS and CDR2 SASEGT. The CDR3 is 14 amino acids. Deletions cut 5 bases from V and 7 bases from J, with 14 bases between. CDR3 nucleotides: TGTGCCAGCAGTATCGGGAATTCCGGTGAAAAACTGTTTTTT. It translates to CASSIGNSGEKLFF.

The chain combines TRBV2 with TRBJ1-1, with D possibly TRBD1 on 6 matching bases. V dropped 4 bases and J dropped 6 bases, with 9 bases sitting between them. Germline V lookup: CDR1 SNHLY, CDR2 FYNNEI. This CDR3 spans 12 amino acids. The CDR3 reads CASSGGLPEAFF. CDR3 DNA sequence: TGTGCCAGCAGTGGGGGGCTACCTGAAGCTTTCTTT.

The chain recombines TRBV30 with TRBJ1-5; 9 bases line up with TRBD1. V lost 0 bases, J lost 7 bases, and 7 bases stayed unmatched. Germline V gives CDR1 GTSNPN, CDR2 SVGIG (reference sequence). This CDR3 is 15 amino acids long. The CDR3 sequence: CAWSVSGTGRQPQHF. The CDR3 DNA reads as TGTGCCTGGAGTGTCTCCGGGACAGGGAGGCAGCCCCAGCATTTT.

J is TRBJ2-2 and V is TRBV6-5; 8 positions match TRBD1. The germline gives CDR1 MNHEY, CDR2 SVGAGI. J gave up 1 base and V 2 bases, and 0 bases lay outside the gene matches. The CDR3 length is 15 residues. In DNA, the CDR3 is TGTGCCAGCAGTTACGACAGGGGGAACACCGGGGAGCTGTTTTTT. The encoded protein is CASSYDRGNTGELFF.

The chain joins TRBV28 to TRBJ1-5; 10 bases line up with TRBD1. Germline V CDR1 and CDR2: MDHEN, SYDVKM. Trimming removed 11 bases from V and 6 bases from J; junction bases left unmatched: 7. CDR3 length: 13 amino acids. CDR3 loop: CAGRTGGSQPQHF. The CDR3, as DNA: TGTGCCGGGCGGACAGGGGGAAGTCAGCCCCAGCATTTT.

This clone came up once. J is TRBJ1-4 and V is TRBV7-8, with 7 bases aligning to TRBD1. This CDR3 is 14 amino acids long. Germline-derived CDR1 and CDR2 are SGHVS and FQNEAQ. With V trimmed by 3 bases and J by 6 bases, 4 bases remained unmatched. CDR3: CASSFGQGDEKLFF. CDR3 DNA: TGTGCCAGCAGCTTCGGGCAGGGGGATGAAAAACTGTTTTTT.